Presented here are 24 T cell receptor beta chains from one specimen sequenced in a study of OX40 agonist ivuxolimab in advanced cancers. Produced via immunoSEQ multiplex PCR; TCRdb's table is partial and in-frame only. Counted here are fewer than 85,000 clones, 75% to 90% occurring once; the ten biggest clones make up roughly 9.8%. The material was CD4+ or CD8+ T cells sorted from blood, obtained in a trial of the OX40 agonist ivuxolimab. The origin of the receptors is an adult with an advanced solid tumor such as melanoma, head and neck, liver or kidney cancer.

CDR3 DNA: TGTGCCAGCTCACCACTTACAGGGAGAACCTACGAGCAGTACTTC. Translation gives CASSPLTGRTYEQYF. This chain links TRBV18 with TRBJ2-7; D perhaps matches TRBD1 (6 bases). Trimming shortened V by 1 base and J by 2 bases, and 12 bases separated the two germline ends. The CDR3 covers 15 residues. The germline gives CDR1 KGHSH, CDR2 LQKENI.

The V gene is TRBV13, the J gene TRBJ1-5; D is uncertain. Germline values: CDR1 PRHDT, CDR2 FYEKMQ (reference sequence). Trimming stripped 5 bases from V and 0 bases from J, with 8 bases between. The CDR3 has 14 amino acids. CDR3: CASSRRDSNQPQHF. DNA of the CDR3: TGTGCCAGCAGCCGTAGGGATAGCAATCAGCCCCAGCATTTT. Complete variable domain (other parts from reference TRBV13 and TRBJ1-5): AAGVIQSPRHLIKEKRETATLKCYPIPRHDTVYWYQQGPGQDPQFLISFYEKMQSDKGSIPDRFSAQQFSDYHSELNMSSLELGDSALYFCASSRRDSNQPQHFGDGTRLSIL.

This clone was seen once. V is TRBV9 and J is TRBJ2-1, with D possibly TRBD2 on 7 matching bases. V was clipped by 4 bases and J by 0 bases, with 17 bases between them. Per germline, CDR1 SGDLS and CDR2 YYNGEE. The CDR3 has 17 amino acids. The CDR3 DNA sequence: TGTGCCAGCAGCCCCCGGGGAGGGACAAACTCCTACAATGAGCAGTTCTTC. As protein: CASSPRGGTNSYNEQFF.

As for this clone: A much larger clone lies a single base off, so this may be a read error. This sequence joins TRBV6-6 and TRBJ2-7; D is ambiguous. Germline assignment: CDR1 MNHNY and CDR2 SVGAGI (reference sequence). The V end was cut by 5 bases, the J end by 0 bases, with 5 bases between. This CDR3 region has 12 residues. In nucleotides, the CDR3 is TGTGCCAGCAGTCCGAGCTCCTACGAGCAGTACTTC. Translating gives CASSPSSYEQYF.

This chain uses TRBV5-6 with TRBJ1-5; no clear D. Trimming left V 0 bases short and J 1 base short, with 11 bases between. CDR1 is SGHDT and CDR2 is YYEEEE in the germline V gene. This CDR3 is built from 16 residues. CDR3 nucleotides: TGTGCCAGCAGCTTGGGGGGAATACCAAGCAATCAGCCCCAGCATTTT. Encoded protein: CASSLGGIPSNQPQHF.

The V call is TRBV27, the J call TRBJ1-2; D call uncertain. V was shortened by 5 bases and J by 1 base, with 11 bases between the two germline ends. CDR1 and CDR2 from the germline V gene are MNHEY and SMNVEV (reference sequence). CDR3 length: 14 residues. The CDR3 reads CASSPPTSNYGYTF. CDR3 coding DNA: TGTGCCAGCAGTCCCCCCACCAGTAACTATGGCTACACCTTC.

The gene calls are TRBV11-3 and TRBJ2-7; 11 bases are shared with TRBD2. This CDR3 comprises 15 residues. V was pared by 5 bases and J by 0 bases, with 3 bases of the junction left unmatched. Germline lookup yields CDR1 SGHNT and CDR2 YENEEA. CDR3 DNA: TGTGCCAGCAGCGCCACTAGCGGGGGCTCCTACGAGCAGTACTTC. Encoded protein: CASSATSGGSYEQYF. Using reference TRBV11-3 and TRBJ2-7 for the parts outside the CDR3, the full variable domain is EAGVVQSPRYKIIEKKQPVAFWCNPISGHNTLYWYLQNLGQGPELLIRYENEEAVDDSQLPKDRFSAERLKGVDSTLKIQPAELGDSAVYLCASSATSGGSYEQYFGPGTRLTVT.

V and J are TRBV6-4 and TRBJ2-1, with 9 bases lining up with TRBD1. The CDR3 runs to 16 residues. Germline values: CDR1 MRHNA, CDR2 SNTAGT. V lost 1 base to trimming and J lost 9 bases; unmatched junction nucleotides: 10. CDR3 DNA sequence: TGTGCCAGCAGTGACTTGGGGACAGGGACCCTGAGTGAGCAGTTCTTC. As protein: CASSDLGTGTLSEQFF.

The gene calls are TRBV9 and TRBJ1-2, with TRBD1 matching 10 bases. This CDR3 spans 14 amino acids. With V trimmed by 3 bases and J by 8 bases, 7 bases remained unmatched. Per the germline V gene, CDR1 is SGDLS and CDR2 is YYNGEE. The CDR3 loop is CASSASGQGGGYTF. CDR3 nucleotides: TGTGCCAGCAGCGCCTCAGGACAGGGGGGCGGCTACACCTTC.

The chain uses TRBV7-9 and TRBJ1-2; no clear D. There are 12 residues in the CDR3. Per the germline V gene, CDR1 is SEHNR and CDR2 is FQNEAQ (reference sequence). V gave up 1 base and J gave up 7 bases, with 7 bases separating them. The CDR3 nucleotides read TGTGCCAGCAGCTTAGGATCGGGTGGCTACACCTTC. As protein: CASSLGSGGYTF.

The CDR3 loop is CASARDPRYEQYF. In nucleotides, the CDR3 is TGTGCCAGCGCCCGGGACCCCCGGTACGAGCAGTACTTC. V usage is TRBV6-6 and J usage is TRBJ2-7; either TRBD1 or TRBD2 may supply D (5 bases each). The CDR3 has 13 residues. The V end lost 8 bases, the J end lost 4 bases, and 15 bases lay between the germline ends. Germline values: CDR1 MNHNY, CDR2 SVGAGI (reference sequence).

The chain joins TRBV7-9 to TRBJ1-4, with unresolved D. The CDR3 covers 11 residues. Germline V gene data show CDR1 as SEHNR and CDR2 as FQNEAQ (reference sequence). Trimming left V 5 bases short and J 12 bases short, with 10 bases between. The CDR3 nucleotides read TGTGCCAGCAGCCGCTCCGTGCAACTGTTTTTT. Residues: CASSRSVQLFF.

J is TRBJ1-2 and V is TRBV9; D uncertain. This CDR3 is 13 amino acids long. V lost 1 base and J lost 4, with 8 bases in between. Germline CDR1 SGDLS, CDR2 YYNGEE. The CDR3 sequence is CASSVTLLYGYTF. In DNA, the CDR3 is TGTGCCAGCAGCGTAACCCTGCTCTATGGCTACACCTTC. The whole variable domain, filled in from reference TRBV9 and TRBJ1-2, reads DSGVTQTPKHLITATGQRVTLRCSPRSGDLSVYWYQQSLDQGLQFLIQYYNGEERAKGNILERFSAQQFPDLHSELNLSSLELGDSALYFCASSVTLLYGYTFGSGTRLTVV.

The chain employs TRBV9 and TRBJ1-5, with 7 nucleotides matching TRBD1. V was clipped by 1 base and J by 0 bases; unmatched bases: 10. The CDR3 sequence is 18 residues long. Germline CDR1 reads SGDLS; CDR2 reads YYNGEE. The CDR3 bases are TGTGCCAGCAGCGTACTAGGACAGGAGGGGAATAGCAATCAGCCCCAGCATTTT. Amino acid sequence: CASSVLGQEGNSNQPQHF.

The chain's CDR3 is CASSSRSTGHTEAFF. As DNA, the CDR3 is TGTGCCAGCAGCTCCCGGTCAACAGGGCACACTGAAGCTTTCTTT. The chain is built from TRBV7-9 and TRBJ1-1, with D perhaps matching TRBD1 (6 bases). CDR1 is SEHNR, CDR2 FQNEAQ, per germline (reference sequence). This CDR3 has 15 amino acids. Trimming removed 4 bases from V and 3 bases from J, with 15 bases in between.

The genes are TRBV9 and TRBJ1-1, with D perhaps matching TRBD1 (6 bases). The CDR3 has 14 residues. Trimming removed 0 bases from V and 1 base from J, with 7 bases in between. Per germline, CDR1 SGDLS and CDR2 YYNGEE. The CDR3 nucleotides read TGTGCCAGCAGCGTAGAGGGGGGGAACACTGAAGCTTTCTTT. This sequence encodes CASSVEGGNTEAFF.

The chain joins TRBV5-4 to TRBJ2-1; the match to TRBD1 covers 8 bases. V trimming: 0 bases; J trimming: 5 bases; junction bases outside the gene matches: 4. CDR1 and CDR2 from the germline V gene are SGHNT and YYREEE (reference sequence). The CDR3 is made up of 15 amino acids. The CDR3 sequence is CASSLVGTGNNEQFF. The CDR3, as DNA: TGTGCCAGCAGCTTGGTCGGGACAGGTAACAATGAGCAGTTCTTC.

This clone came up a few times. V is TRBV9 and J is TRBJ1-5, with TRBD1 as a possible D gene (6 bases). This CDR3 contains 15 residues. V lost 3 bases, J lost 3 bases, and 13 bases lay in between. The germline V gene has CDR1 SGDLS and CDR2 YYNGEE. The CDR3 DNA reads as TGTGCCAGCAGCGAGGGTCAGGGGTACAATCAGCCCCAGCATTTT. Translated: CASSEGQGYNQPQHF.

The rearrangement uses TRBV19 and TRBJ1-1; no clear D. The CDR3 has 11 amino acids. From germline, CDR1 is LNHDA and CDR2 SQIVND (reference sequence). V was clipped by 3 bases and J by 7 bases, with 6 bases between them. As DNA, the CDR3 is TGTGCCAGTAGTATGGCCGTTGAAGCTTTCTTT. This translates into CASSMAVEAFF.

The chain joins TRBV7-9 to TRBJ1-2, with no clear D. Trimming pared 5 bases from V and 1 base from J, leaving 17 bases between. This CDR3 contains 16 residues. CDR1 and CDR2 from the germline V gene are SEHNR and FQNEAQ (reference sequence). CDR3 in amino acids: CASSPYPSQINYGYTF. The DNA of the CDR3 is TGTGCCAGCAGCCCATACCCCTCACAGATTAACTATGGCTACACCTTC. The full variable domain, its missing parts supplied by reference TRBV7-9 and TRBJ1-2, is DTGVSQNPRHKITKRGQNVTFRCDPISEHNRLYWYRQTLGQGPEFLTYFQNEAQLEKSRLLSDRFSAERPKGSFSTLEIQRTEQGDSAMYLCASSPYPSQINYGYTFGSGTRLTVV.

The J gene is TRBJ1-1, the V gene TRBV15; the D gene is possibly TRBD1 (6 bases). The ends were cut back, 8 bases at V and 4 bases at J, with 17 bases in the middle. In germline, CDR1 is LNHNV, CDR2 YYDKDF (reference sequence). This CDR3 contains 14 residues. CDR3 sequence (DNA): TGTGCCACCGGAACTTACAGGGTCGCCACTGAAGCTTTCTTT. Translated, it gives CATGTYRVATEAFF. The complete variable domain, with remaining parts taken from reference TRBV15 and TRBJ1-1, reads DAMVIQNPRYQVTQFGKPVTLSCSQTLNHNVMYWYQQKSSQAPKLLFHYYDKDFNNEADTPDNFQSRRPNTSFCFLDIRSPGLGDTAMYLCATGTYRVATEAFFGQGTRLTVV.

This clone has a handful of counts. The rearrangement joins TRBV27 to TRBJ2-7; 7 bases line up with TRBD2. There are 14 residues in the CDR3. Germline V lookup: CDR1 MNHEY, CDR2 SMNVEV (reference sequence). After removal of 6 bases from V and 5 bases from J, the junction contained 10 bases not matched to a gene. CDR3 nucleotides: TGTGCCAGCAGCCATGGGGCTGCGGGGGACGAGCAGTACTTC. Its protein product is CASSHGAAGDEQYF.

A single count supports this clone. This chain uses TRBV27 with TRBJ2-2; no reliable D call. Germline V CDR1 and CDR2: MNHEY, SMNVEV (reference sequence). The CDR3 runs 15 residues. Trimming left V 2 bases short and J 0 bases short, with 7 bases between. As DNA, the CDR3 is TGTGCCAGCAGTTTAGAGCATCCGAACACCGGGGAGCTGTTTTTT. This sequence encodes CASSLEHPNTGELFF.

CDR3 in amino acids: CAISWADRGPENTEAFF. CDR3 nucleotide sequence: TGTGCCATCAGCTGGGCGGACAGGGGGCCCGAGAACACTGAAGCTTTCTTT. The chain links TRBV10-3 to TRBJ1-1; 11 bases agree with TRBD1. Trimming at V came to 6 bases and at J to 1 base, leaving 10 bases not matched to a gene. CDR3 length equals 17 residues. Germline V CDR1 and CDR2: ENHRY, SYGVKD.